Given below is one T cell receptor (beta chain) in context. Its specificity is unknown. This record comes from a study of response to subunit inactivated influenza vaccine. V was cut by 3 bases and J by 3 bases, with 11 bases left in between. CDR3 length equals 14 residues. Germline V gives CDR1 SGHTA, CDR2 FQGNSA. In TCRdb, the RT-PCR reads were re-called with MiXCR into one record per CDR3 protein. Found here are about 500,000 distinct CDR3 sequences, approximately 13% of them singletons; the top ten hold roughly 13%. Broader study findings: There was a suggestion from the authors that each seasonal influenza vaccination recruits few new T cells.

This TCR was sampled from a middle-aged man who received an inactivated influenza vaccine. J is TRBJ1-1 and V is TRBV7-2; unclear D gene. The sequences come from PBMCs from blood, collected about 40 days after vaccination. The CDR3, as DNA: TGTGCCAGCAGCTTTGAAAACTGGGACACTGAAGCTTTCTTT. Amino acid sequence: CASSFENWDTEAFF.